This T cell receptor (beta chain) comes out of a study of cytomegalovirus exposure and HLA in healthy donors. In this sample, this clone turned up once. With 60 Vbeta and 13 Jbeta primers, the PCR was carried out. Repertoires were generated with immunoSEQ multiplex PCR, while TCRdb's copy carries only in-frame clones and drops some. The table shows 75,000 to 100,000 clones, with roughly 80% occurring only once. The CDR3 totals 18 residues. V lost 5 bases to trimming and J lost 2 bases, with 25 bases between them. In germline, CDR1 is SGHVS, CDR2 FNYEAQ. Material: PBMCs. The sequence was collected from a man in his 60s in good health and CMV-seropositive. V gene TRBV7-6 combines with J gene TRBJ2-7; D may be TRBD2 (5 bases). The CDR3 nucleotides read TGTGCCAGCAGCCGAACCCCACCTAGTTCCGGAGGTCCCTACGAGCAGTACTTC. Encoded protein: CASSRTPPSSGGPYEQYF.